These 7 T cell receptor beta chains share one sample of origin, sequenced in a study of metastatic and nonmetastatic thyroid tumors (dated by TCRdb to about 2020). No treatment had been received by any patient before thyroid surgery. The library was obtained by PCR. The sequencer was an Illumina HiSeq 4000. TCRdb ran its own pipeline on the public reads, namely fastp trimming at Q25 and MiXCR clone calling, and kept in-frame beta chains. This sample comprises around 41,000 clones, 28% of them detected only once. The top ten clones comprise 9.9% of the sample. Sequencing input: blood. The receptors come from a male donor with papillary thyroid cancer or a benign thyroid nodule (not recorded which). Some clones in this sample may be carry-over from other donors' samples.

This clone was picked up many times. The J gene is TRBJ1-4, the V gene TRBV6-1; D may be TRBD1 (5 bases). Germline V gives CDR1 MNHNS, CDR2 SASEGT. The ends were cut back, 1 base at V and 7 bases at J, with 13 bases in the middle. The CDR3 is 15 amino acids. CDR3 DNA: TGTGCCAGCAGTGAAGGGGGTCAGGGATTTGAAAAACTGTTTTTT. Its translation is CASSEGGQGFEKLFF.

The chain employs TRBV5-1 and TRBJ1-1; no definite D call. The V gene lost 4 bases and the J gene lost 3 bases, with 16 bases spanning the gap. The CDR3 length is 15 residues. Germline V CDR1 and CDR2: SGHRS, YFSETQ. CDR3 bases: TGCGCCAGCAGCCCGTGGGGAGGGAGGGACACTGAAGCTTTCTTT. It yields the protein CASSPWGGRDTEAFF.

This clone was counted many times. The chain couples TRBV28 to TRBJ1-4, with 10 bases fitting TRBD1. This CDR3 has 14 amino acids. With V trimmed by 4 bases and J by 6 bases, 2 bases remained unmatched. CDR1 is MDHEN and CDR2 is SYDVKM in the germline V gene. CDR3 DNA sequence: TGTGCCAGCAGTTCGGGACAGGGGCATGAAAAACTGTTTTTT. It translates to CASSSGQGHEKLFF. Based on the CDR3 plus reference TRBV28 and TRBJ1-4, the full variable domain is DVKVTQSSRYLVKRTGEKVFLECVQDMDHENMFWYRQDPGLGLRLIYFSYDVKMKEKGDIPEGYSVSREKKERFSLILESASTNQTSMYLCASSSGQGHEKLFFGSGTQLSVL.

This clone is a singleton in its sample. With a much larger clone just one base away, this may be a read error. The V gene is TRBV5-6, the J gene TRBJ2-2; 8 bases are a match to TRBD2. The length of the CDR3 is 16 residues. Germline lookup yields CDR1 SGHDT and CDR2 YYEEEE. CDR3 residues: CAISAGTSPHTGELFF. In DNA form, the CDR3 reads TGTGCCATCAGCGCCGGGACTAGTCCCCACACCGGGGAGCTGTTTTTT.

With regard to this clone: The junction differs from germline at one of its ends, possibly a read error. The sample carries other DNA sequences with the same CDR3. This rearrangement joins TRBV6-1 to TRBJ1-2, with TRBD1 matching over 7 bases. The CDR3 is made up of 15 amino acids. Germline lookup yields CDR1 MNHNS and CDR2 SASEGT. CDR3 sequence reads: CASSEALGGGSGYTF. The CDR3 nucleotides read TGTGCCAGTAGTGAAGCTCTGGGAGGGGGCAGTGGCTACACCTTC.

This clone was observed a few times. An end of the junction does not agree with germline; a read error may underlie this. The chain uses TRBV6-2 or TRBV6-3 and TRBJ2-6, with D perhaps matching TRBD2 (5 bases). Germline CDR1 and CDR2: MNHEY and SVGEGT. The CDR3 spans 16 residues. The CDR3 region has the DNA TGTGCCACCCACCAGGAGGTCCGCTCTGGTGCCAACGTCCTGACTTTC. Translated, it gives CATHQEVRSGANVLTF.

This clone has ten or more counts. The CDR3 sequence: CASSPSQGADREQFF. The DNA of the CDR3 is TGCGCCAGCAGCCCGTCGCAGGGGGCTGACCGTGAGCAGTTCTTC. The rearrangement links TRBV5-1 to TRBJ2-1, with 8 bases aligning to TRBD1. V lost 4 bases to trimming and J lost 9 bases; unmatched junction nucleotides: 12. The CDR3 contains 15 residues. The germline CDR1 and CDR2 sequences are SGHRS and YFSETQ. The variable domain in full, with the rest retrieved from reference TRBV5-1 and TRBJ2-1, is KAGVTQTPRYLIKTRGQQVTLSCSPISGHRSVSWYQQTPGQGLQFLFEYFSETQRNKGNFPGRFSGRQFSNSRSEMNVSTLELGDSALYLCASSPSQGADREQFFGPGTRLTVL.